In this sample, the clone carrying this TCR beta chain turned up a few times. The target antigen is unknown. This sample was included in a study of T cells after yellow fever vaccination. Whole-study findings and limits: Abundant clonotypes from the bulk population could have been carried over as contaminants into FACS-sorted repertoires.

They built TCR cDNA with 5'RACE template switching, a step that put in a universal primer site and UMIs. In TCRdb, the 5' RACE reads were re-called with MiXCR into one record per CDR3 protein. Counted here are around 350,000 distinct CDR3 sequences, approximately 10% occurring once; the ten biggest clones make up less than 20%. Germline CDR1 reads SGHVS; CDR2 reads FNYEAQ. The CDR3 has 18 amino acids. V was clipped by 3 bases and J by 0 bases; unmatched bases: 10. The source of this sequence is a man younger than 35 who received the YFV17D yellow fever vaccine. Sequencing was performed on PBMCs, taken on the day of the first yellow fever vaccination. The chain joins TRBV7-6 to TRBJ2-2; the match to TRBD2 covers 7 bases. The CDR3 region has the DNA TGTGCCAGCAGCTTTCCCTTCGAGGGAGGGGCGAACACCGGGGAGCTGTTTTTT. Translating it yields CASSFPFEGGANTGELFF.